The TCR beta chain under discussion was sequenced for a study of T cells after yellow fever vaccination. Study details: Libraries from low-cell-number fractions were prepared with the SMART-Seq v4 Ultra Low Input RNA kit. Overall study findings and caveats: Relatively few clonotypes were ones that appeared in both CD4 and CD8 compartments. Though weaker, the secondary response peaked faster, on day 5 versus 15.

With V trimmed by 1 base and J by 4 bases, 9 bases remained unmatched. This CDR3 region has 17 residues. Germline V gives CDR1 SGHTA, CDR2 FQGNSA. This clonotype was counted a few times. Its antigen is unknown. A process of 5'RACE template switching, which added a universal primer site and UMIs, was used to make TCR cDNA. TCRdb re-analysed the 5' RACE reads in MiXCR, keeping a single row per CDR3 protein. The sample lists around 550,000 distinct CDR3 sequences; roughly 19% were seen once. The TCR originated in a man aged 30 to 45 who received the YFV17D yellow fever vaccine. The J gene is TRBJ2-5, the V gene TRBV7-2; 10 nucleotides agree with TRBD2. The sample was PBMCs, taken 15 days after the yellow fever booster vaccination. CDR3 amino acids: CASSLGPLAGVSETQYF. The CDR3 nucleotides read TGTGCCAGCAGCTTAGGGCCCCTAGCGGGAGTGTCAGAGACCCAGTACTTC.